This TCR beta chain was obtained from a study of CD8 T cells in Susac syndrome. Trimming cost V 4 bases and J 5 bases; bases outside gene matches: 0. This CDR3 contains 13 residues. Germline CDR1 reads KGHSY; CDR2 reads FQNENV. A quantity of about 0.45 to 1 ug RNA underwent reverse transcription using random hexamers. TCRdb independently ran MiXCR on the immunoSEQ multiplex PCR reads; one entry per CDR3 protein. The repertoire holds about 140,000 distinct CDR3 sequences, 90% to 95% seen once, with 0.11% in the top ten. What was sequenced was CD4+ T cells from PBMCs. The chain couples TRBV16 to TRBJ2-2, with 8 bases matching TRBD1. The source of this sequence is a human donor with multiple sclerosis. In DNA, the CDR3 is TGTGCCAGCAGCCGACAGGGGACCGGGGAGCTGTTTTTT. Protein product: CASSRQGTGELFF.